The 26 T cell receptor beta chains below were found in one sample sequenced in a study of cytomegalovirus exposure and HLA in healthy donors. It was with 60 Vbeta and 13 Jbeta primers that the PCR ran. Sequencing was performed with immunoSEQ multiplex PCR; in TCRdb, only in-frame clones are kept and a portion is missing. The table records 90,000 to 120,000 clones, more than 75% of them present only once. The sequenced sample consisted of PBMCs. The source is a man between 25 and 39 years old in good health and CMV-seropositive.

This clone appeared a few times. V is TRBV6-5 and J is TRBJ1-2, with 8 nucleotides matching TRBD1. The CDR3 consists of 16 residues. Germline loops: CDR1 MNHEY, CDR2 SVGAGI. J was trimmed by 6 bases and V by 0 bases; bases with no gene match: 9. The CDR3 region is CASSYSWTGQLDGYTF. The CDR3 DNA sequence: TGTGCCAGCAGTTACTCTTGGACAGGGCAGCTCGATGGCTACACCTTC.

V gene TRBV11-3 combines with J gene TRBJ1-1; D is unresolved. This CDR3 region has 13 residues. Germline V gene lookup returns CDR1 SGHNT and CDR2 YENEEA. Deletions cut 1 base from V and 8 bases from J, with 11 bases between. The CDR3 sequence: CASSLVEGAEAFF. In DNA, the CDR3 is TGTGCCAGCAGCTTAGTGGAGGGAGCCGAAGCTTTCTTT. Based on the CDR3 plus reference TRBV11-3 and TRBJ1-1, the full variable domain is EAGVVQSPRYKIIEKKQPVAFWCNPISGHNTLYWYLQNLGQGPELLIRYENEEAVDDSQLPKDRFSAERLKGVDSTLKIQPAELGDSAVYLCASSLVEGAEAFFGQGTRLTVV.

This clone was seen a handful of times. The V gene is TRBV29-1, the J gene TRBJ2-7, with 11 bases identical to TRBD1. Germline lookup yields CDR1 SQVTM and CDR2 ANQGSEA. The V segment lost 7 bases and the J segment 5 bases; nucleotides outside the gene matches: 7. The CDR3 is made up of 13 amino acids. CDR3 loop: CSALGQGVDEQYF. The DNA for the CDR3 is TGCAGCGCCCTGGGACAGGGGGTTGACGAGCAGTACTTC.

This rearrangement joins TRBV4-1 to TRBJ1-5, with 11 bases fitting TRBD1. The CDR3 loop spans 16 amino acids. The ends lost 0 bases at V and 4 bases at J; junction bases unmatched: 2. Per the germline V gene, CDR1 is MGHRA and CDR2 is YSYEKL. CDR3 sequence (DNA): TGCGCCAGCAGCCAAGAAGGGACAGGGGGTAATCAGCCCCAGCATTTT. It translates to CASSQEGTGGNQPQHF.

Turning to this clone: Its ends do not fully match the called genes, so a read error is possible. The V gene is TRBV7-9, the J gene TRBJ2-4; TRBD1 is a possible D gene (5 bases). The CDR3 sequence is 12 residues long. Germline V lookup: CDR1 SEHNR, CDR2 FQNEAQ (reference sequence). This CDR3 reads CSSSRDQGLLYF. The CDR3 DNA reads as TGTTCCAGCAGCCGAGACCAGGGATTACTTTACTTC. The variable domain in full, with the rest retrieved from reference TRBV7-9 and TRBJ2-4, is DTGVSQNPRHKITKRGQNVTFRCDPISEHNRLYWYRQTLGQGPEFLTYFQNEAQLEKSRLLSDRFSAERPKGSFSTLEIQRTEQGDSAMYLCSSSRDQGLLYFGAGTRLSVL.

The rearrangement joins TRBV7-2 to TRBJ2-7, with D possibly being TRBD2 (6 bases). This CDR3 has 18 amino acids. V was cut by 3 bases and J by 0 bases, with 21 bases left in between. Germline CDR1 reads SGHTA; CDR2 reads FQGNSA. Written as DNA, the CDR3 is TGTGCCAGCAGCTTGTCCCGACGGGGCGGGATAAGCTCCTACGAGCAGTACTTC. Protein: CASSLSRRGGISSYEQYF.

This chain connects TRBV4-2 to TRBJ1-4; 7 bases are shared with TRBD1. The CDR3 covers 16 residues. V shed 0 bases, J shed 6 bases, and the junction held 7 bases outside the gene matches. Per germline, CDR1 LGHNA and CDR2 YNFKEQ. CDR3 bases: TGTGCCAGCAGCCAAGATAGGGGGCGCGGGGATGAAAAACTGTTTTTT. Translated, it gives CASSQDRGRGDEKLFF.

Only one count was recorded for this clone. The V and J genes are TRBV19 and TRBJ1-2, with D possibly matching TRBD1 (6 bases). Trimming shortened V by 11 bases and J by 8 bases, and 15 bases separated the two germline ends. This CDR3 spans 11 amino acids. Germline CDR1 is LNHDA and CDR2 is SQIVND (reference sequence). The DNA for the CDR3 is TGTGCCGTAACAGGGATCGAGGGCTACACCTTC. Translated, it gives CAVTGIEGYTF.

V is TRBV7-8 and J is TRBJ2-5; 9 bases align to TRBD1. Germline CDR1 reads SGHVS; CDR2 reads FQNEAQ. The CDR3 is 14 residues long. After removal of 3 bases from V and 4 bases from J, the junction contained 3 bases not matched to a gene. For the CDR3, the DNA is TGTGCCAGCAGCTTCAACAGGGGGCGAGAGACCCAGTACTTC. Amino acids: CASSFNRGRETQYF.

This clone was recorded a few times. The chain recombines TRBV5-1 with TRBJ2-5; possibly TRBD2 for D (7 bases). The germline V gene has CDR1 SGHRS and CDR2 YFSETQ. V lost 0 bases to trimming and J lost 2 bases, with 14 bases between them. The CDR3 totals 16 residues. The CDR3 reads CASSLASGGGQETQYF. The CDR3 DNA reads TGCGCCAGCAGCTTGGCCTCGGGGGGCGGTCAAGAGACCCAGTACTTC.

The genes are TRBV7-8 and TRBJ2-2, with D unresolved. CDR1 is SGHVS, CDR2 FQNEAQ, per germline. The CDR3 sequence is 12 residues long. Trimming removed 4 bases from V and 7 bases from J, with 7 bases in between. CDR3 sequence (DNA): TGTGCCAGCAGCTCCGCAGGCGGGGAGCTGTTTTTT. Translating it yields CASSSAGGELFF.

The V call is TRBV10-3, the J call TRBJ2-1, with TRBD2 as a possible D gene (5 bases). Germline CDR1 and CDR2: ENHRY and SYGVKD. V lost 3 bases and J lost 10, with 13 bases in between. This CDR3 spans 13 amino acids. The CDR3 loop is CAISEIKGAEQFF. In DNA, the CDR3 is TGTGCCATCAGTGAAATCAAGGGAGCGGAGCAGTTCTTC.

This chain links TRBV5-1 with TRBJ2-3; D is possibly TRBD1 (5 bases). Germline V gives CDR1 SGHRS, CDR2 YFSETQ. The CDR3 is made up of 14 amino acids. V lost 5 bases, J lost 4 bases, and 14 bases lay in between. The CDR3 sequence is CASSLQVPADTQYF. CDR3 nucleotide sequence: TGCGCCAGCAGTTTACAGGTACCAGCAGATACGCAGTATTTT.

In DNA form, the CDR3 reads TGTGCCAGCAGCCCATCACTAGCGGGGGGGCGCAATGAGCAGTTCTTC. Its translation is CASSPSLAGGRNEQFF. The chain couples TRBV11-2 to TRBJ2-1; 13 bases agree with TRBD2. The CDR3 is made up of 16 amino acids. CDR1 and CDR2 (germline): SGHAT, FQNNGV. V lost 5 bases and J lost 6; bases outside the gene matches: 7.

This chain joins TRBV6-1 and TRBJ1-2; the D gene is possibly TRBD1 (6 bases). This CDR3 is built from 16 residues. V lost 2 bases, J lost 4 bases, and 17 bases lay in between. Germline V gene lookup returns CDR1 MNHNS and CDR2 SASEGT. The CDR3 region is CASSEYNGGRGYGYTF. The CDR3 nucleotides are TGTGCCAGCAGTGAATACAACGGGGGGCGAGGCTATGGCTACACCTTC.

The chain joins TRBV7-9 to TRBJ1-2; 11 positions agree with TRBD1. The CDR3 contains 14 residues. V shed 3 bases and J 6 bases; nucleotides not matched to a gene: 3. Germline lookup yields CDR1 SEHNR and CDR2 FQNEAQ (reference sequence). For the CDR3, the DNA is TGTGCCAGCAGCTTGGGACAGGGGGAGGATGGCTACACCTTC. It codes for CASSLGQGEDGYTF.

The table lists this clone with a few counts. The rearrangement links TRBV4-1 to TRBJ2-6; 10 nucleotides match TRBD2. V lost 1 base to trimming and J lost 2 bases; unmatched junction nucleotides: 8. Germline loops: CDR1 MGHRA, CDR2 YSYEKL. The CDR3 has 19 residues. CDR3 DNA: TGCGCCAGCAGCCAAGGGGCTGTGCTAGCGGGGGCTGGGGCCAACGTCCTGACTTTC. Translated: CASSQGAVLAGAGANVLTF.

The CDR3 loop is CASSSLLQEPELAKTEAFF. CDR3 in DNA: TGTGCCAGCAGCTCTCTGTTACAGGAGCCTGAACTGGCTAAGACTGAAGCTTTCTTT. J is TRBJ1-1 and V is TRBV5-6; tentative D call: TRBD1 (5 bases). CDR1 SGHDT and CDR2 YYEEEE come from the germline V gene. The CDR3 has 19 amino acids. The ends were cut back, 3 bases at V and 5 bases at J, with 29 bases in the middle.

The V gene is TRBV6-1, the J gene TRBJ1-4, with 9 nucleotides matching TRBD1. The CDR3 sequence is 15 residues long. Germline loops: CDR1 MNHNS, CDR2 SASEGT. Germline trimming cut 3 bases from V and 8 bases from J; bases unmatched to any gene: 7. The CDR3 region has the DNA TGTGCCAGCAGTGACGAGGGGACAGGGTTGGAAAAACTGTTTTTT. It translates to CASSDEGTGLEKLFF.

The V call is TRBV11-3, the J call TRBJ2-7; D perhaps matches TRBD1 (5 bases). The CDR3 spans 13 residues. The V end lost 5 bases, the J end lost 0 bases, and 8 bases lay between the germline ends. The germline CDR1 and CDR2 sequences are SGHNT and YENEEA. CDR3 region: CASSTGSSYEQYF. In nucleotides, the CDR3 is TGTGCCAGCAGCACAGGATCCTCCTACGAGCAGTACTTC.

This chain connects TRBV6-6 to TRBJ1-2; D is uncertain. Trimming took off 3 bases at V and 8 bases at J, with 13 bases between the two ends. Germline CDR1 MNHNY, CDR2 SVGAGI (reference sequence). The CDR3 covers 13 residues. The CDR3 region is CASSYCTESGYTF. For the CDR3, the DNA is TGTGCCAGCAGTTATTGTACGGAGAGCGGCTACACCTTC.

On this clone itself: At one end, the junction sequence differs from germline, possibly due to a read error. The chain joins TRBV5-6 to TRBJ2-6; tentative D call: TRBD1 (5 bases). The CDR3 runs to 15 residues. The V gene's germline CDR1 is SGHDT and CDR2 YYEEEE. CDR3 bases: TGTGCCAGCAGCTATTACAGCTCTGGGGCCAACGGCCTGACTTTC. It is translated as CASSYYSSGANGLTF.

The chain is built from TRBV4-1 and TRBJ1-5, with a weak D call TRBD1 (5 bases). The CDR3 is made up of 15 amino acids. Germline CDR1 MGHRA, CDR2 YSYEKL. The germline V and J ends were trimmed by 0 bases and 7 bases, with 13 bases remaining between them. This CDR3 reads CASSQDLGGNQPQHF. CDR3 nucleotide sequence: TGCGCCAGCAGCCAAGACCTGGGGGGGAACCAGCCCCAGCATTTT.

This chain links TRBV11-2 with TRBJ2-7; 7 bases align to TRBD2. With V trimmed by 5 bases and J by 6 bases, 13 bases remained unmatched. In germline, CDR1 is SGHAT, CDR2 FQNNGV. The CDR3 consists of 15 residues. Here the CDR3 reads CASSHPATSSGEQYF. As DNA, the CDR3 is TGTGCCAGCAGCCACCCAGCGACTAGCTCGGGCGAGCAGTACTTC. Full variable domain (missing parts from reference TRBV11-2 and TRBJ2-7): EAGVAQSPRYKIIEKRQSVAFWCNPISGHATLYWYQQILGQGPKLLIQFQNNGVVDDSQLPKDRFSAERLKGVDSTLKIQPAKLEDSAVYLCASSHPATSSGEQYFGPGTRLTVT.

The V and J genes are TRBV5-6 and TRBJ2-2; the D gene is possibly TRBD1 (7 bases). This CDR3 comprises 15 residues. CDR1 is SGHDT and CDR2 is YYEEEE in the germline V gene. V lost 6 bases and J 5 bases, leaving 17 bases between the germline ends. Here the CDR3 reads CASTLQGTGTGELFF. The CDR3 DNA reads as TGTGCCAGCACTCTACAGGGGACTGGTACCGGGGAGCTGTTTTTT.

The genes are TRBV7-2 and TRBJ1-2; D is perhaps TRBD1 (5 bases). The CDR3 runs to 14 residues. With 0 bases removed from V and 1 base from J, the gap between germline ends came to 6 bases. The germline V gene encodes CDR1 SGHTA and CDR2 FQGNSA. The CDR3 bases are TGTGCCAGCAGCTTAGCAGGGGTTAACTATGGCTACACCTTC. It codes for CASSLAGVNYGYTF.